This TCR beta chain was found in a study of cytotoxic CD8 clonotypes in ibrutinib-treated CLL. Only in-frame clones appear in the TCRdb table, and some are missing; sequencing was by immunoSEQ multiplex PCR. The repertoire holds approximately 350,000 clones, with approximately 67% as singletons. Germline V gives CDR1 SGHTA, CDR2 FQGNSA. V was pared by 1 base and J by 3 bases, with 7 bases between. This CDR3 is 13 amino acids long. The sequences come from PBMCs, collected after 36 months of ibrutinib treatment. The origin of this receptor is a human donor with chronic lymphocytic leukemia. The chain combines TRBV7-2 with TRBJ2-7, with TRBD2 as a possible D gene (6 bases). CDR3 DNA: TGTGCCAGCAGCTTAGGGACTATCTACGAGCAGTACTTC. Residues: CASSLGTIYEQYF.